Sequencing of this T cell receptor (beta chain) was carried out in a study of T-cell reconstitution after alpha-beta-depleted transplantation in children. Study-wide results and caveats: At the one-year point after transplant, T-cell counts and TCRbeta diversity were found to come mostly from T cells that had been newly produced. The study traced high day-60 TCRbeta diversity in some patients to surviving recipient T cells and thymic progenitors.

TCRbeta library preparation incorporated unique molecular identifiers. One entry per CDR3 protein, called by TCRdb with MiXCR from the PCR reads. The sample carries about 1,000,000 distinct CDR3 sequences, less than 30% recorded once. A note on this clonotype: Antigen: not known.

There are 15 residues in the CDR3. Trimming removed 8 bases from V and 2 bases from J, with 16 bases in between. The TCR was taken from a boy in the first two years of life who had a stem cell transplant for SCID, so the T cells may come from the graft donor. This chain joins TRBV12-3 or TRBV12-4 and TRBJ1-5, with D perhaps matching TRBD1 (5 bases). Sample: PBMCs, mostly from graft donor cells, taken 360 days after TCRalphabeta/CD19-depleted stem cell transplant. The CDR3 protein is CASRNWGRRNQPQHF. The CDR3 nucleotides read TGTGCCAGCCGGAATTGGGGCAGGCGCAATCAGCCCCAGCATTTT.